The TCR beta chain described here comes from a study of T cell responses to AZD1222 COVID-19 vaccine (dated by TCRdb to the early 2020s). General notes on the study: TCR sequencing covered fewer than 250 trial participants: 200 to 220 given two doses of AZD1222 and approximately 26 given two doses of MenACWY control vaccine. Enrollment into the trials was organized by age into subgroups of 18-55, 56-69 and 70-plus years, and those subgroups contained roughly 160, 29 and 62 TCR-sequenced participants, respectively. What the research found in general, with its limitations: Because no day 14 peak-response samples were available, repertoires were characterized only after the peak T cell response. Conclusions about previously exposed vaccinees were limited because only a handful of AZD1222 recipients were SARS-CoV-2 seropositive at baseline. Spike-specific TCR breadth and depth rose significantly after two AZD1222 doses compared with day 0 and with MenACWY recipients. Participants were mostly white British and included more females than males, and it was suggested by the authors that clonal diversity may have been underestimated. Reportedly, almost half of the unique spike-specific TCRs recognized epitopes lying outside the regions that are mutated in the B.1.351 and B.1.1.7 variants. CD4 TCRs associated with the vaccine covered the entire spike protein, and the dominant responses were in regions 160-218 and 743-854. The 56-69-year group was small, and its depth increase did not reach significance, likely because of low power.

Details on this clone: The antigen it recognizes is unknown. Base quality data are lacking; no much larger clone is found one base away.

The CDR3 regions of human TCRbeta chains were analyzed by immunosequencing. On the study's bioinformatics: TCRs in the repertoires were compared against a reference library of SARS-CoV-2-specific TCRs that had been generated with the MIRA antigen-specificity platform. Breadth meant the fraction of unique TCRs that were SARS-CoV-2-associated, whereas depth meant the fraction of total T cells that were SARS-CoV-2-associated. Each spike-specific TCR was assigned to its reactive spike region and to a CD4 or CD8 class using the MIRA data. Log10-transformed breadth and depth values were compared by one-way ANOVA with Sidak's multiple comparisons tests. This is the immuneACCESS table as TCRdb keeps it, with only in-frame sequences that have V and J called. A part of the clones is gone; compared with another copy, unresolved V genes explain less than half, and the rest is unexplained. The V and J calls and the clone size are those of that table, but D and trimming were determined from the DNA. This sample gives 80,000 or so clones in total; 75% to 95% of them show up just once. The top ten hold under 5% of the sample.

The sample's time point, from its label and the paper: baseline before first vaccination. The sample's treatment or condition label, decoded: meningococcal conjugate vaccine given as trial control. Vaccinee samples came from UK trials COV001 and COV002, including a single-blind randomized controlled phase 2/3 trial of AZD1222 (ChAdOx1 nCoV-19) in healthy adults. For TCRbeta chain sequencing, PBMC samples from trial participants were taken at day 0 and at day 28 after the second dose. Counted from cysteine to phenylalanine, this CDR3 has 12 amino acids. Only the CDR3 DNA is retained, 36 bases long and in frame from the first base. Trimming removed 5 bases from V and 5 bases from J, leaving 10 bases between the germline ends. The germline V gene provides CDR1 SGHRS and CDR2 YFSETQ.

This TCR came from an adult in good health. The source material was peripheral blood, sampled on day 0 of MenACWY control vaccination. Recombination connected TRBV5-1 to TRBJ2-5, with the D call tentatively TRBD1 or TRBD2, each fitting 6 bases. The CDR3 corresponds to CASREGGETQYF. At the DNA level, the sequence is TGCGCCAGCAGGGAAGGGGGGGAGACCCAGTACTTC.